This T cell receptor beta chain came from a study of T-cell reconstitution after alpha-beta-depleted transplantation in children. CDR1 is MNHEY, CDR2 SVGAGI, per germline. V shed 0 bases and J 8 bases; nucleotides not matched to a gene: 5. The CDR3 is made up of 15 amino acids. In this sample, this clonotype turned up a few times. The antigen is unknown. A TCRbeta library incorporating unique molecular identifiers was prepared. TCRdb used MiXCR to reprocess the PCR reads, holding one entry per CDR3 protein. The sample shows around 670,000 distinct CDR3 sequences, less than 15% of them seen only once. Points from the study as a whole: Certain patients had high TCRbeta diversity at day 60, and it came from recipient T cells and thymic progenitors that survived. About two months after transplant, alpha-beta T cells reportedly came from several hundred expanded graft clones. A year post-transplant, T-cell counts and diversity derived mostly from newly produced T cells.

This sequence joins TRBV6-5 and TRBJ2-1; the match to TRBD2 covers 9 bases. The source material was PBMCs, sampled before TCRalphabeta/CD19-depleted stem cell transplant. The receptor was isolated from a girl aged 2-10 years with congenital amegakaryocytic thrombocytopenia, due to receive a stem cell transplant. The DNA of the CDR3 is TGTGCCAGCAGTTACTCGAGGCGGGAGGGCGATGAGCAGTTCTTC. Translation gives CASSYSRREGDEQFF.